This record concerns one T cell receptor beta chain sequence. This sample's treatment: randomized to nivolumab then ipilimumab (arm A) or the reverse (arm B). PBMC sorting kept live CD3+CD8+ cells without CD19 or CD56. The protocol was immunoSEQ multiplex PCR, while the TCRdb copy is restricted to in-frame clones and leaves out a portion. The profile shows 10,000 or so clones, roughly three fifths of them singletons. Trimming at V came to 4 bases and at J to 6 bases, leaving 0 bases not matched to a gene. In germline, CDR1 is MNHEY, CDR2 SVGAGI. This CDR3 has 12 amino acids. This specimen comes from a study of sequential checkpoint blockade in melanoma. Looking at the study overall: Arm A got nivolumab then ipilimumab; arm B the reverse, 1:1. After both sequences, patients received maintenance nivolumab.

Specimen: CD8+ T cells sorted from blood (inferred from file names), collected from a patient given nivolumab and ipilimumab in sequence. The chain recombines TRBV6-5 with TRBJ2-7; 10 positions match TRBD2. The TCR comes from a human donor with melanoma. DNA for the CDR3: TGTGCCAGCAGTTTAGCGGGAGGCGAGCAGTACTTC. It encodes CASSLAGGEQYF.